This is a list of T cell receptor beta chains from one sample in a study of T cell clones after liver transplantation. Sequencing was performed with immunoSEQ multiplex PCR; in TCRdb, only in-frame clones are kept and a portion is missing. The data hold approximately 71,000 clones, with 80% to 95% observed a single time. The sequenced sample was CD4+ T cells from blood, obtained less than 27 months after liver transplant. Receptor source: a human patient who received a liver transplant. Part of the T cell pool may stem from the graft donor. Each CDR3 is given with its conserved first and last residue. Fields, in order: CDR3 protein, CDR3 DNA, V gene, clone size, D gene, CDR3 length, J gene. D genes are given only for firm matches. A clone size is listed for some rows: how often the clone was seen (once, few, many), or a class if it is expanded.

CDR3: CAGAELTDTQYF
DNA: TGTGCCGGAGCGGAACTCACAGATACGCAGTATTTT
V: TRBV6-1
size: -
D: -
length: 12
J: TRBJ2-3

CDR3: CASSQDGGVTYEQYF
DNA: TGCGCCAGCAGCCAAGATGGAGGGGTCACCTACGAGCAGTACTTC
V: TRBV4-3
size: -
D: -
length: 15
J: TRBJ2-7

CDR3: CASSAARQETQYF
DNA: TGCGCCAGCAGCGCTGCCCGTCAAGAGACCCAGTACTTC
V: TRBV5-1
size: -
D: -
length: 13
J: TRBJ2-5

CDR3: CASRGGDRTFYEQYF
DNA: TGTGCCAGCAGAGGCGGGGACAGAACGTTCTACGAGCAGTACTTC
V: TRBV6-1
size: -
D: -
length: 15
J: TRBJ2-7

CDR3: CASSFGTVTYEQYF
DNA: TGTGCCAGCAGCTTCGGGACGGTGACCTACGAGCAGTACTTC
V: TRBV7-8
size: -
D: -
length: 14
J: TRBJ2-7

CDR3: CASSVSTSGPVSSYNEQFF
DNA: TGTGCCAGCAGCGTCTCGACTAGCGGTCCCGTTAGCTCCTACAATGAGCAGTTCTTC
V: TRBV9
size: few
D: TRBD2
length: 19
J: TRBJ2-1

CDR3: CASSWGTGGRHGYTF
DNA: TGTGCCAGCAGTTGGGGAACAGGGGGCAGGCATGGCTACACCTTC
V: TRBV6-5
size: -
D: TRBD1
length: 15
J: TRBJ1-2

CDR3: CASSPGQNEQFF
DNA: TGTGCCAGCAGCCCGGGCCAGAATGAGCAGTTCTTC
V: TRBV11-3
size: -
D: -
length: 12
J: TRBJ2-1

CDR3: CASSFTGTSGHNEQFF
DNA: TGTGCCAGCAGCTTCACCGGGACTAGCGGCCACAATGAGCAGTTCTTC
V: TRBV9
size: -
D: TRBD2
length: 16
J: TRBJ2-1

CDR3: CASSEDITDTQYF
DNA: TGTGCCAGCAGTGAAGATATCACAGATACGCAGTATTTT
V: TRBV2
size: -
D: -
length: 13
J: TRBJ2-3

CDR3: CASTRPREAFF
DNA: TGTGCCAGCACCCGACCGAGGGAAGCTTTCTTT
V: TRBV28
size: -
D: -
length: 11
J: TRBJ1-1

CDR3: CASSKQGAGYEQYF
DNA: TGTGCCAGTAGTAAGCAGGGGGCGGGCTACGAGCAGTACTTC
V: TRBV19
size: -
D: TRBD1
length: 14
J: TRBJ2-7

CDR3: CASRLGAGNTIYF
DNA: TGTGCCAGTAGACTAGGAGCTGGAAACACCATATATTTT
V: TRBV19
size: -
D: -
length: 13
J: TRBJ1-3

CDR3: CASSHPRGQHVYF
DNA: TGCGCCAGCAGCCACCCCCGGGGACAACACGTGTACTTC
V: TRBV4-1
size: -
D: -
length: 13
J: TRBJ2-7

CDR3: CASSEGGGKPQHF
DNA: TGTGCCAGCAGTGAAGGGGGGGGAAAGCCCCAGCATTTT
V: TRBV6-4
size: -
D: -
length: 13
J: TRBJ1-5

CDR3: CASSPRGANYGYTF
DNA: TGTGCCAGCAGCCCGAGGGGGGCGAACTATGGCTACACCTTC
V: TRBV5-4
size: -
D: -
length: 14
J: TRBJ1-2

CDR3: CASSPLQASYNEQFF
DNA: TGCGCCAGCAGCCCTTTACAGGCCTCCTACAATGAGCAGTTCTTC
V: TRBV5-1
size: -
D: -
length: 15
J: TRBJ2-1

CDR3: CASSKTGSRTDTQYF
DNA: TGTGCCAGCAGCAAGACAGGGTCGCGAACAGATACGCAGTATTTT
V: TRBV7-9
size: once
D: TRBD1
length: 15
J: TRBJ2-3

CDR3: CASSYPGVGEQYF
DNA: TGTGCCAGCAGCTACCCGGGGGTCGGGGAGCAGTACTTC
V: TRBV5-5
size: -
D: -
length: 13
J: TRBJ2-7

CDR3: CASSWGLADLTGELFF
DNA: TGCGCCAGCAGCTGGGGACTAGCGGACTTGACCGGGGAGCTGTTTTTT
V: TRBV5-1
size: -
D: TRBD2
length: 16
J: TRBJ2-2

CDR3: CASSPSGTYEQYF
DNA: TGTGCCAGCAGCCCCTCAGGGACCTACGAGCAGTACTTC
V: TRBV9
size: -
D: -
length: 13
J: TRBJ2-7

CDR3: CASSPGAFTEAFF
DNA: TGTGCCAGCAGCCCTGGGGCTTTCACTGAAGCTTTCTTT
V: TRBV11-2
size: once
D: -
length: 13
J: TRBJ1-1

CDR3: CASSGGQQHETQYF
DNA: TGTGCCAGCAGTGGGGGACAGCAACACGAGACCCAGTACTTC
V: TRBV28
size: -
D: TRBD1
length: 14
J: TRBJ2-5

CDR3: CASSSYGTEAFF
DNA: TGTGCCAGCAGTTCCTATGGCACTGAAGCTTTCTTT
V: TRBV6-1
size: -
D: -
length: 12
J: TRBJ1-1

CDR3: CASTGQMNNEQFF
DNA: TGTGCCAGCACGGGACAGATGAATAATGAGCAGTTCTTC
V: TRBV25-1
size: -
D: TRBD1
length: 13
J: TRBJ2-1

CDR3: CASSLAAGSQISYNEQFF
DNA: TGCGCCAGCAGCTTGGCCGCCGGTAGCCAAATCTCCTACAATGAGCAGTTCTTC
V: TRBV5-1
size: -
D: -
length: 18
J: TRBJ2-1

CDR3: CASSPDRGTEQYF
DNA: TGCGCCAGCAGCCCCGACAGGGGAACCGAGCAGTACTTC
V: TRBV5-1
size: once
D: TRBD1
length: 13
J: TRBJ2-7

CDR3: CASRGSQRGQETQYF
DNA: TGCGCCAGTAGAGGGTCTCAGCGGGGACAAGAGACCCAGTACTTC
V: TRBV10-1
size: -
D: TRBD2
length: 15
J: TRBJ2-5

CDR3: CASSLQGTVHVYGYTF
DNA: TGTGCCAGCAGTTTACAAGGGACAGTTCATGTCTATGGCTACACCTTC
V: TRBV27
size: -
D: TRBD1
length: 16
J: TRBJ1-2

CDR3: CASSHPGLAAFYEQYF
DNA: TGTGCCAGCAGCCATCCGGGACTAGCTGCCTTCTACGAGCAGTACTTC
V: TRBV11-3
size: -
D: TRBD2
length: 16
J: TRBJ2-7

CDR3: CATSRAGTGYGYTF
DNA: TGTGCCACCAGCAGAGCGGGGACAGGATATGGCTACACCTTC
V: TRBV15
size: -
D: TRBD1
length: 14
J: TRBJ1-2

CDR3: CASSLILGGGNPADTQYF
DNA: TGTGCCAGCAGCTTAATCTTAGGAGGCGGGAACCCCGCAGATACGCAGTATTTT
V: TRBV11-3
size: -
D: -
length: 18
J: TRBJ2-3

CDR3: CASSKSQFYEQYF
DNA: TGTGCCAGTAGTAAGTCCCAGTTTTACGAGCAGTACTTC
V: TRBV19
size: once
D: -
length: 13
J: TRBJ2-7

CDR3: CSVEGALTGTGELFF
DNA: TGCAGCGTTGAAGGGGCCCTAACAGGGACCGGGGAGCTGTTTTTT
V: TRBV29-1
size: -
D: -
length: 15
J: TRBJ2-2

CDR3: CASSSWTASYEQYF
DNA: TGTGCCAGCAGCTCTTGGACGGCTTCCTACGAGCAGTACTTC
V: TRBV13
size: -
D: -
length: 14
J: TRBJ2-7

CDR3: CASSPSAGSTGDTQYF
DNA: TGTGCCAGCAGCCCCTCGGCAGGGTCTACTGGAGATACGCAGTATTTT
V: TRBV7-9
size: -
D: -
length: 16
J: TRBJ2-3

CDR3: CAIRASGSTDTQYF
DNA: TGTGCCATCAGGGCTAGCGGGAGTACAGATACGCAGTATTTT
V: TRBV10-3
size: -
D: TRBD2
length: 14
J: TRBJ2-3

CDR3: CASSSPDRGRTGELFF
DNA: TGTGCCAGCAGTTCTCCAGACAGGGGACGGACCGGGGAGCTGTTTTTT
V: TRBV28
size: -
D: TRBD1
length: 16
J: TRBJ2-2

CDR3: CASSERGNTYNEQFF
DNA: TGTGCCAGCAGTGAAAGGGGGAATACCTACAATGAGCAGTTCTTC
V: TRBV2
size: -
D: -
length: 15
J: TRBJ2-1

CDR3: CASSRTRETDTQYF
DNA: TGTGCCAGTAGTAGGACCAGGGAGACAGATACGCAGTATTTT
V: TRBV19
size: -
D: -
length: 14
J: TRBJ2-3

CDR3: CASSLQVYEQYF
DNA: TGTGCCAGCAGTTTACAGGTCTACGAGCAGTACTTC
V: TRBV27
size: -
D: -
length: 12
J: TRBJ2-7

CDR3: CASSLTIAGDPETQYF
DNA: TGTGCCAGCAGCTTAACGATAGCGGGAGATCCGGAGACCCAGTACTTC
V: TRBV7-9
size: -
D: TRBD2
length: 16
J: TRBJ2-5

CDR3: CASSQGLAGPGETQYF
DNA: TGCGCCAGCAGCCAGGGACTAGCGGGGCCTGGGGAGACCCAGTACTTC
V: TRBV5-1
size: -
D: TRBD2
length: 16
J: TRBJ2-5

CDR3: CASSADRPPDTQYF
DNA: TGTGCCAGCAGCGCAGACCGACCCCCAGATACGCAGTATTTT
V: TRBV9
size: -
D: -
length: 14
J: TRBJ2-3

CDR3: CASSLTSGRTDTQYF
DNA: TGTGCCAGCAGCCTGACTAGCGGCCGCACAGATACGCAGTATTTT
V: TRBV7-9
size: -
D: TRBD2
length: 15
J: TRBJ2-3

CDR3: CASSLALYEQYF
DNA: TGTGCCAGCAGTCTCGCCCTTTACGAGCAGTACTTC
V: TRBV28
size: -
D: -
length: 12
J: TRBJ2-7

CDR3: CASSSLTSYEQYF
DNA: TGTGCCAGCAGTTCCCTGACTTCTTACGAGCAGTACTTC
V: TRBV6-5
size: -
D: -
length: 13
J: TRBJ2-7

CDR3: CASSKAGGSGELFF
DNA: TGTGCCAGTAGTAAGGCAGGGGGCTCCGGGGAGCTGTTTTTT
V: TRBV19
size: once
D: TRBD1
length: 14
J: TRBJ2-2

CDR3: CASSLVTGEQFGYTF
DNA: TGTGCCAGCAGCTTGGTAACAGGCGAACAATTTGGCTACACCTTC
V: TRBV5-8
size: -
D: -
length: 15
J: TRBJ1-2

CDR3: CASSNDREGEQYF
DNA: TGTGCCAGCTCAAACGACAGGGAGGGCGAGCAGTACTTC
V: TRBV18
size: -
D: -
length: 13
J: TRBJ2-7

CDR3: CASTKIFSQETQYF
DNA: TGTGCCAGCACCAAGATCTTTTCGCAAGAGACCCAGTACTTC
V: TRBV7-3
size: -
D: -
length: 14
J: TRBJ2-5

CDR3: CASRGQGAGEKLFF
DNA: TGTGCCAGTAGGGGACAGGGGGCAGGTGAAAAACTGTTTTTT
V: TRBV19
size: -
D: TRBD1
length: 14
J: TRBJ1-4

CDR3: CASSPSVGSYEQYF
DNA: TGTGCCAGCAGCCCCTCGGTCGGGTCCTACGAGCAGTACTTC
V: TRBV6-5
size: -
D: -
length: 14
J: TRBJ2-7

CDR3: CAWSDLAGSLRFYNEQFF
DNA: TGTGCCTGGAGTGACCTAGCGGGATCCCTTCGCTTCTACAATGAGCAGTTCTTC
V: TRBV30
size: -
D: TRBD2
length: 18
J: TRBJ2-1

CDR3: CASSWSNSGQETQYF
DNA: TGTGCCAGCAGCTGGTCGAATAGCGGCCAAGAGACCCAGTACTTC
V: TRBV7-2
size: few
D: -
length: 15
J: TRBJ2-5

CDR3: CASSQLLQSRGEKLFF
DNA: TGTGCCAGCAGTCAACTTCTCCAGAGTCGGGGTGAAAAACTGTTTTTT
V: TRBV28
size: -
D: -
length: 16
J: TRBJ1-4

CDR3: CASSEGPGLFF
DNA: TGTGCCAGCAGTGAAGGGCCGGGACTGTTTTTT
V: TRBV2
size: once
D: -
length: 11
J: TRBJ1-4

CDR3: CASSPTGVYEQYF
DNA: TGTGCCAGCTCACCGACAGGGGTCTACGAGCAGTACTTC
V: TRBV18
size: -
D: TRBD1
length: 13
J: TRBJ2-7

CDR3: CASSELRTGYTF
DNA: TGTGCCAGCAGTGAACTACGCACCGGCTACACCTTC
V: TRBV2
size: -
D: -
length: 12
J: TRBJ1-2

CDR3: CASSPKTPFSGANVLTF
DNA: TGCGCCAGCAGTCCCAAGACTCCCTTCTCTGGGGCCAACGTCCTGACTTTC
V: TRBV10-2
size: -
D: -
length: 17
J: TRBJ2-6